The rows below give T cell receptor beta chains drawn from one sample of a study of OX40 agonist ivuxolimab in advanced cancers. Sequenced by immunoSEQ multiplex PCR; TCRdb stores in-frame clones only, minus some. The sample has roughly 67,000 clones; more than 85% are singletons. Sequences were derived from CD4+ or CD8+ T cells sorted from blood, sampled in a trial of the OX40 agonist ivuxolimab. These receptors were obtained from an adult with an advanced solid tumor such as melanoma, head and neck, liver or kidney cancer. Both conserved end residues are part of each CDR3. A D gene is named only where the DNA matches it firmly. Not all rows give a size; the values are once, few, many and, for expanded clones, a class.

CDR3: CASSTGAQIRVNYEAFF
DNA: TGTGCCAGTAGTACCGGGGCACAAATCCGGGTCAACTACGAAGCTTTCTTT
size: .
D: .
J: TRBJ1-1
V: TRBV19

CDR3: CASSLGTSLYGYTF
DNA: TGTGCCAGCAGCTTAGGCACGAGTCTCTATGGCTACACCTTC
size: .
D: .
J: TRBJ1-2
V: TRBV7-9

CDR3: CASSLFADMNTEAFF
DNA: TGTGCCAGCAGTTTATTTGCAGACATGAACACTGAAGCTTTCTTT
size: .
D: .
J: TRBJ1-1
V: TRBV27

CDR3: CASSYGEGQEATEAFF
DNA: TGCGCCAGCAGCTATGGAGAAGGACAGGAGGCCACTGAAGCTTTCTTT
size: .
D: TRBD1
J: TRBJ1-1
V: TRBV4-3

CDR3: CASSAGLMNTEAFF
DNA: TGTGCCAGCAGTGCGGGGCTCATGAACACTGAAGCTTTCTTT
size: .
D: .
J: TRBJ1-1
V: TRBV2

CDR3: CASSVLAGGLQETQYF
DNA: TGTGCCAGCAGTGTACTAGCGGGGGGGCTTCAAGAGACCCAGTACTTC
size: once
D: TRBD2
J: TRBJ2-5
V: TRBV6-1

CDR3: CASSIGGDRFSGTEAFF
DNA: TGTGCCAGTAGTATCGGCGGGGATCGATTTTCGGGGACTGAAGCTTTCTTT
size: .
D: .
J: TRBJ1-1
V: TRBV19

CDR3: CASSPPDRVVTDTQYF
DNA: TGTGCCAGCTCACCACCGGACAGGGTAGTAACAGATACGCAGTATTTT
size: .
D: TRBD1
J: TRBJ2-3
V: TRBV18

CDR3: CASSPQVEDYGYTF
DNA: TGTGCCAGCAGCCCGCAGGTGGAAGACTATGGCTACACCTTC
size: .
D: .
J: TRBJ1-2
V: TRBV27

CDR3: CASSIYRGRNNEQFF
DNA: TGTGCCAGTAGTATCTACAGGGGGCGCAACAATGAGCAGTTCTTC
size: .
D: TRBD1
J: TRBJ2-1
V: TRBV19

CDR3: CASGPPNEKLFF
DNA: TGTGCTAGTGGTCCCCCGAATGAAAAACTGTTTTTT
size: .
D: .
J: TRBJ1-4
V: TRBV12-5

CDR3: CAWSSGVGTEAFF
DNA: TGTGCCTGGAGCTCAGGGGTTGGGACTGAAGCTTTCTTT
size: few
D: .
J: TRBJ1-1
V: TRBV30

CDR3: CASSHGEVGHEQYF
DNA: TGTGCCAGCAGCCACGGGGAGGTCGGGCACGAGCAGTACTTC
size: .
D: .
J: TRBJ2-7
V: TRBV13

CDR3: CASSLAVNTEAFF
DNA: TGTGCCAGCAGTTTGGCAGTGAACACTGAAGCTTTCTTT
size: .
D: .
J: TRBJ1-1
V: TRBV2

CDR3: CASSLVQGDEQYF
DNA: TGTGCCAGCAGCTTAGTTCAGGGGGACGAGCAGTACTTC
size: .
D: TRBD1
J: TRBJ2-7
V: TRBV7-9

CDR3: CASRPLASKETQYF
DNA: TGTGCCAGCAGGCCCCTGGCCAGCAAAGAGACCCAGTACTTC
size: .
D: .
J: TRBJ2-5
V: TRBV27

CDR3: CASSKRQGRQNEQFF
DNA: TGTGCCAGCAGCAAGAGACAGGGCAGGCAGAATGAGCAGTTCTTC
size: .
D: .
J: TRBJ2-1
V: TRBV21-1

CDR3: CASSYGGGNTEAFF
DNA: TGTGCCAGCAGTTACGGGGGCGGGAACACTGAAGCTTTCTTT
size: .
D: .
J: TRBJ1-1
V: TRBV27

CDR3: CASSEWGAGGETQYF
DNA: TGTGCCAGCAGTGAATGGGGCGCTGGGGGTGAGACCCAGTACTTC
size: .
D: .
J: TRBJ2-5
V: TRBV6-1

CDR3: CASSSGVGRDRGYTF
DNA: TGTGCCAGCAGCTCCGGGGTAGGCAGGGATCGTGGCTACACCTTC
size: .
D: .
J: TRBJ1-2
V: TRBV11-2

CDR3: CASSQGGQGIGELFF
DNA: TGTGCCAGCAGCCAAGGGGGACAGGGTATCGGGGAGCTGTTTTTT
size: .
D: TRBD1
J: TRBJ2-2
V: TRBV14

CDR3: CASFTVSGGTDTQYF
DNA: TGTGCCAGCTTCACCGTTAGCGGGGGCACAGATACGCAGTATTTT
size: .
D: TRBD2
J: TRBJ2-3
V: TRBV11-3

CDR3: CASSVGTSGGGDTQYF
DNA: TGTGCCAGCAGCGTAGGGACTAGCGGGGGAGGGGATACGCAGTATTTT
size: .
D: TRBD2
J: TRBJ2-3
V: TRBV9

CDR3: CASSYERGGINEQFF
DNA: TGTGCCAGCAGTTACGAGCGGGGGGGCATCAATGAGCAGTTCTTC
size: .
D: TRBD2
J: TRBJ2-1
V: TRBV6-6

CDR3: CASSPGSGTGGGEQYF
DNA: TGTGCCAGCAGTCCTGGCTCCGGGACAGGGGGTGGCGAGCAGTACTTC
size: .
D: TRBD1
J: TRBJ2-7
V: TRBV6-4

CDR3: CASSPRDSTYEQYF
DNA: TGTGCCAGCTCACCACGGGACTCCACCTACGAGCAGTACTTC
size: .
D: .
J: TRBJ2-7
V: TRBV18

CDR3: CSVAYQGSNYGYTF
DNA: TGCAGCGTCGCGTACCAGGGGTCCAACTATGGCTACACCTTC
size: .
D: .
J: TRBJ1-2
V: TRBV29-1

CDR3: CASSYPGQLNTEAFF
DNA: TGTGCCAGCAGTTACCCGGGACAGCTGAACACTGAAGCTTTCTTT
size: .
D: TRBD1
J: TRBJ1-1
V: TRBV6-6

CDR3: CASSSGTDSYEQYF
DNA: TGTGCCAGCAGCTCGGGGACAGACTCCTACGAGCAGTACTTC
size: .
D: TRBD1
J: TRBJ2-7
V: TRBV5-6

CDR3: CASSLVGGTDTQYF
DNA: TGTGCCAGCAGCTTAGTTGGTGGCACAGATACGCAGTATTTT
size: .
D: .
J: TRBJ2-3
V: TRBV11-2

CDR3: CASSLGYEQYF
DNA: TGTGCCAGCAGTTTAGGGTACGAGCAGTACTTC
size: .
D: .
J: TRBJ2-7
V: TRBV27

CDR3: CASSPRGDSNQPQHF
DNA: TGTGCCAGCAGCCCCCGGGGGGATAGCAATCAGCCCCAGCATTTT
size: .
D: .
J: TRBJ1-5
V: TRBV7-8

CDR3: CSVFRGGEQYF
DNA: TGCAGCGTTTTTAGGGGCGGGGAGCAGTACTTC
size: .
D: .
J: TRBJ2-7
V: TRBV29-1

CDR3: CASSPEMEGIYEQYF
DNA: TGTGCCAGTAGTCCCGAGATGGAGGGGATCTACGAGCAGTACTTC
size: .
D: .
J: TRBJ2-7
V: TRBV19

CDR3: CAWSVQGHQPQHF
DNA: TGTGCCTGGAGTGTACAGGGGCATCAGCCCCAGCATTTT
size: few
D: TRBD1
J: TRBJ1-5
V: TRBV30

CDR3: CASSTQGYTEAFF
DNA: TGTGCCAGCAGCACACAGGGATACACTGAAGCTTTCTTT
size: few
D: .
J: TRBJ1-1
V: TRBV9

CDR3: CASSYGTGVYNEQFF
DNA: TGTGCCAGCAGCTACGGGACAGGGGTCTACAATGAGCAGTTCTTC
size: .
D: TRBD1
J: TRBJ2-1
V: TRBV5-5

CDR3: CASSPDRTYEQYF
DNA: TGTGCCAGCAGCCCGGACAGAACCTACGAGCAGTACTTC
size: .
D: .
J: TRBJ2-7
V: TRBV6-6

CDR3: CASNPLGNSYEQYF
DNA: TGTGCCAGCAATCCCTTGGGCAACTCCTACGAGCAGTACTTC
size: .
D: .
J: TRBJ2-7
V: TRBV6-1

CDR3: CASSLSGGPSYEQYF
DNA: TGTGCCAGCAGTTTGAGCGGCGGCCCCTCCTACGAGCAGTACTTC
size: .
D: .
J: TRBJ2-7
V: TRBV27

CDR3: CASSIRTGTGEQYF
DNA: TGTGCCAGCAGCATACGGACAGGGACGGGCGAGCAGTACTTC
size: .
D: TRBD1
J: TRBJ2-7
V: TRBV13

CDR3: CASSLIGANQPQHF
DNA: TGTGCCAGCAGCTTAATAGGTGCCAATCAGCCCCAGCATTTT
size: once
D: .
J: TRBJ1-5
V: TRBV7-2

CDR3: CATRQGATEAFF
DNA: TGTGCCACCAGACAGGGGGCCACTGAAGCTTTCTTT
size: .
D: TRBD1
J: TRBJ1-1
V: TRBV5-4

CDR3: CASSLSPTDTQYF
DNA: TGTGCCAGCAGCTTGAGCCCCACAGATACGCAGTATTTT
size: few
D: .
J: TRBJ2-3
V: TRBV11-2

CDR3: CASIPGQGRGSTDTQYF
DNA: TGTGCCAGCATCCCCGGGCAGGGCCGGGGGAGCACAGATACGCAGTATTTT
size: .
D: .
J: TRBJ2-3
V: TRBV2

CDR3: CASSPIPYRTGFQNIQYF
DNA: TGTGCCAGCAGTCCCATACCGTACAGGACAGGGTTCCAAAACATTCAGTACTTC
size: .
D: TRBD1
J: TRBJ2-4
V: TRBV27